A selection of T cell receptor beta chains follows, all from one sample in a study of blood T cell repertoires in COVID-19. Method: immunoSEQ multiplex PCR; TCRdb's copy keeps in-frame clones and lacks some. The sample carries about 110,000 clones, less than 75% recorded once. The sequencing input was peripheral blood. These receptors all stem from a woman between 40 and 55 years old with acute or convalescent COVID-19. Each CDR3 is given with its conserved first and last residue. The D gene is left open where the match is weak. Not every row has a clone size; where given, it reads once, few, many or a size class.

j_gene,abundance,v_gene,d_gene,CDR3aa,CDR3nt
TRBJ2-7,.,TRBV3-1/TRBV3-2,.,CASSSTGRVPYEQYF,TGTGCCAGCAGTAGTACAGGGCGGGTCCCCTACGAGCAGTACTTC
TRBJ2-5,few,TRBV6-5,.,CASQLAGQETQYF,TGTGCCAGCCAGTTGGCGGGACAAGAGACCCAGTACTTC
TRBJ2-4,.,TRBV21-1,.,CASSKETGARNIQYF,TGTGCCAGCAGCAAAGAAACAGGGGCGAGGAACATTCAGTACTTC
TRBJ1-6,.,TRBV7-2,TRBD1,CASSLGQGDNSPLHF,TGTGCCAGCAGCTTAGGACAGGGTGACAATTCACCCCTCCACTTT
TRBJ1-5,.,TRBV6-5,TRBD1,CASGGGQGGSQPQHF,TGTGCCAGCGGAGGGGGACAGGGCGGCAGCCAGCCCCAGCATTTT
TRBJ2-7,.,TRBV10-2,TRBD1,CASRHRDRVNEQYF,TGCGCCAGCAGGCACCGGGACAGGGTAAACGAGCAGTACTTC
TRBJ2-5,many,TRBV15,.,CATSRDSEETQYF,TGTGCCACCAGCAGAGACAGTGAAGAGACCCAGTACTTC
TRBJ2-1,.,TRBV29-1,.,CSVTGLYNEQFF,TGCAGCGTCACGGGACTTTACAATGAGCAGTTCTTC
TRBJ2-7,few,TRBV11-2,.,CASSLESGAEQYF,TGTGCCAGCAGCTTAGAGTCAGGGGCCGAGCAGTACTTC
TRBJ2-1,few,TRBV11-3,TRBD1,CASSSLTGGPLNEQFF,TGTGCCAGCAGCTCTTTGACAGGGGGCCCCCTAAATGAGCAGTTCTTC
TRBJ2-5,.,TRBV10-3,TRBD2,CAIRAGEPGETQYF,TGTGCCATCAGAGCGGGGGAGCCGGGGGAGACCCAGTACTTC
TRBJ1-3,.,TRBV28,.,CASSLPSSGNTIYF,TGTGCCAGCAGTTTACCTAGCTCTGGAAACACCATATATTTT
TRBJ1-2,.,TRBV18,.,CASSPGIGDFDGYTF,TGTGCCAGCTCACCAGGGATAGGGGACTTCGATGGCTACACCTTC
TRBJ2-7,.,TRBV10-3,.,CAIKGQGSSYEQYF,TGTGCCATAAAGGGGCAGGGGAGTTCCTACGAGCAGTACTTC
TRBJ2-7,.,TRBV6-5,TRBD1,CASSPGGAWYEQYF,TGTGCCAGCAGTCCAGGGGGAGCATGGTACGAGCAGTACTTC
TRBJ2-5,.,TRBV9,TRBD2,CASTPGLAETQYF,TGTGCCTCCACGCCGGGACTAGCGGAGACCCAGTACTTC
TRBJ2-7,.,TRBV20-1,.,CSASRGYEQYF,TGCAGTGCTAGTAGGGGCTACGAGCAGTACTTC
TRBJ2-2,.,TRBV7-2,.,CASRTTSGELFF,TGTGCCAGCAGAACGACTAGCGGGGAGCTGTTTTTT
TRBJ1-5,.,TRBV19,TRBD1,CASSTRGQGVQPQHF,TGTGCCAGTAGTACCCGAGGACAGGGGGTCCAGCCCCAGCATTTT
TRBJ2-5,.,TRBV2,.,CASSSGAETQYF,TGTGCCAGCAGTAGTGGAGCGGAGACCCAGTACTTC
TRBJ2-6,few,TRBV3-1/TRBV3-2,.,CASSLGGSGANVLTF,TGTGCCAGCAGCCTAGGGGGCTCTGGGGCCAACGTCCTGACTTTC
TRBJ1-2,.,TRBV24-1,TRBD1,CATSGGTGYGYTF,TGTGCCACCAGTGGCGGGACAGGCTATGGCTACACCTTC
TRBJ1-2,many,TRBV9,TRBD1,CASSDSGTGNYGYTF,TGTGCCAGCAGCGATTCCGGGACAGGGAACTATGGCTACACCTTC
TRBJ1-6,.,TRBV3-1/TRBV3-2,.,CASSLPGVGAQDSPLHF,TGTGCCAGCAGCCTACCAGGGGTTGGCGCGCAGGATTCACCCCTCCACTTT
TRBJ2-5,.,TRBV3-1/TRBV3-2,.,CASSQGAQRQETQYF,TGTGCCAGCAGCCAAGGCGCCCAGCGGCAAGAGACCCAGTACTTC
TRBJ1-2,.,TRBV28,TRBD1,CASSISGTGRGNYGYTF,TGTGCCAGCAGTATATCCGGGACAGGGAGAGGGAACTATGGCTACACCTTC
TRBJ1-3,.,TRBV12-3/TRBV12-4,.,CATGQSGNTIYF,TGTGCCACCGGACAGTCTGGAAACACCATATATTTT
TRBJ1-3,.,TRBV7-3,TRBD1,CASSSTGVGSGNTIYF,TGTGCCAGCAGCTCGACAGGGGTTGGCTCTGGAAACACCATATATTTT
TRBJ1-1,.,TRBV7-2,TRBD1,CASSSQGGNTEAFF,TGTGCCAGCAGTTCACAGGGGGGGAACACTGAAGCTTTCTTT
TRBJ1-2,.,TRBV6-5,TRBD1,CASSYRQGYGYTF,TGTGCCAGCAGTTACCGACAGGGTTATGGCTACACCTTC
TRBJ2-7,once,TRBV7-9,.,CASSSQDTNYEQYF,TGTGCCAGCAGCTCCCAGGACACAAACTACGAGCAGTACTTC
TRBJ1-1,.,TRBV11-2,TRBD1,CASSLDRDTEAFF,TGTGCCAGCAGCTTGGACAGGGACACTGAAGCTTTCTTT
TRBJ1-5,.,TRBV28,TRBD1,CASTPGGSGQPQHF,TGTGCCAGCACGCCAGGGGGCTCGGGTCAGCCCCAGCATTTT
TRBJ2-1,.,TRBV9,.,CASSVDRYNEQFF,TGTGCCAGCAGCGTCGACAGATACAATGAGCAGTTCTTC
TRBJ1-2,.,TRBV4-3,TRBD1,CASSQDRAQGMFDGYTF,TGCGCCAGCAGCCAAGATCGCGCACAGGGGATGTTTGATGGCTACACCTTC
TRBJ2-1,.,TRBV12-3/TRBV12-4,TRBD1,CASKGTGLNEQFF,TGTGCCAGCAAAGGGACAGGGCTCAATGAGCAGTTCTTC
TRBJ1-2,.,TRBV9,.,CASSVEGAARGYTF,TGTGCCAGCAGCGTAGAAGGGGCGGCTCGGGGCTACACCTTC
TRBJ2-2,.,TRBV5-1,.,CASSLAGAGGELFF,TGCGCCAGCAGCTTGGCAGGGGCCGGCGGGGAGCTGTTTTTT
TRBJ2-5,.,TRBV7-9,.,CASSPTRGRETQYF,TGTGCCAGCAGCCCGACCAGGGGACGGGAGACCCAGTACTTC
TRBJ2-1,.,TRBV14,TRBD2,CASSLYSGGGNEQFF,TGTGCCAGCAGCCTCTATAGCGGGGGGGGCAATGAGCAGTTCTTC
TRBJ2-1,.,TRBV19,.,CASSIGRGNNEQFF,TGTGCCAGTAGTATTGGGCGGGGTAACAATGAGCAGTTCTTC
TRBJ1-5,.,TRBV15,.,CATSRDSGVRLRSGGNQPQHF,TGTGCCACCAGCAGAGATTCCGGGGTACGGCTTAGGAGTGGGGGCAATCAGCCCCAGCATTTT
TRBJ2-1,.,TRBV24-1,TRBD2,CATQGGTRDNEQFF,TGTGCCACACAGGGCGGGACTAGGGACAATGAGCAGTTCTTC
TRBJ2-1,few,TRBV19,TRBD2,CASKDGGGAFYNEQFF,TGTGCCAGTAAGGATGGCGGGGGGGCGTTTTACAATGAGCAGTTCTTC
TRBJ2-7,.,TRBV29-1,.,CSARDISYEQYF,TGCAGCGCCCGGGACATCTCCTACGAGCAGTACTTC
TRBJ2-7,.,TRBV28,TRBD1,CASSDPRTGGPYEQYF,TGTGCCAGCAGTGACCCCCGGACAGGGGGACCCTACGAGCAGTACTTC
TRBJ2-7,.,TRBV28,TRBD2,CASSHSSGGAHEQYF,TGTGCCAGCAGCCACTCTAGCGGGGGGGCTCACGAGCAGTACTTC
TRBJ1-1,.,TRBV10-3,.,CAISGGQKNTEAFF,TGTGCCATCAGTGGGGGGCAGAAGAACACTGAAGCTTTCTTT
TRBJ1-5,.,TRBV15,.,CATSRSLGGNQPQHF,TGTGCCACCAGCAGATCCCTAGGTGGCAATCAGCCCCAGCATTTT
TRBJ1-3,once,TRBV28,TRBD1,CASSLSPGQGGDTIYF,TGTGCCAGCAGTTTAAGTCCCGGACAGGGTGGCGACACCATATATTTT
TRBJ2-5,.,TRBV2,TRBD2,CASLLAGGGETQYF,TGTGCCAGTTTACTAGCGGGAGGCGGAGAGACCCAGTACTTC
TRBJ1-4,few,TRBV4-3,.,CASSQDPGILFF,TGCGCCAGCAGCCAAGATCCAGGGATACTGTTTTTT
TRBJ1-2,.,TRBV15,.,CATGPPGYGYTF,TGTGCGACTGGGCCCCCAGGGTATGGCTACACCTTC